The clone carrying this T cell receptor beta chain was recorded once. Its antigen is currently unknown. This specimen comes from a study of cytomegalovirus exposure and HLA in healthy donors. The PCR used 60 Vbeta and 13 Jbeta primers. Assay used: immunoSEQ multiplex PCR; TCRdb lists only in-frame clones, some missing. Here the sample spans more than 130,000 clones, roughly four fifths being singletons. Overall study findings and caveats: With DRB1 most and HLA-C fewest, TCR association rates differed between HLA loci in a later analysis.

This CDR3 comprises 16 residues. Germline V lookup: CDR1 LGHNT, CDR2 FRNRAP. V was pared by 5 bases and J by 5 bases, with 8 bases of the junction left unmatched. Sequencing was carried out using PBMCs. The chain joins TRBV12-5 to TRBJ2-1; 11 nucleotides line up with TRBD1. The source of this sequence is a man aged 40-49 years in good health and CMV-seropositive. The CDR3 sequence is CASGPLGQGAHNEQFF. Here the CDR3 DNA reads TGTGCTAGTGGTCCATTAGGACAGGGGGCACACAATGAGCAGTTCTTC.